One sample yielded the 9 T cell receptor beta chains listed below, sequenced in a study of CD8+CD57+ T cells in acquired aplastic anemia. Both TCR beta VDJ combination and CDR3 sequence profiling were carried out. Genomic DNA was the template for this profiling. Each CDR3 protein gets one entry after TCRdb re-called the reads with MiXCR. The sample has around 250,000 distinct CDR3 sequences; 45% to 65% are singletons. The sequenced sample was sorted CD4+, CD8+, or CD8+CD57+ T cells (not recorded which) from PBMCs. These receptors were taken from a human donor with severe aplastic anemia or a healthy control (not recorded which).

The table lists this clonotype with a few counts. The chain carries TRBV7-8 and TRBJ1-2; TRBD1 matches 7 bases. The germline V gene has CDR1 SGHVS and CDR2 FQNEAQ. The CDR3 runs to 14 residues. After removal of 1 base from V and 8 bases from J, the junction contained 7 bases not matched to a gene. CDR3 in amino acids: CASSLEQGSRGYTF. The CDR3 DNA is TGTGCCAGCAGCTTAGAACAGGGGTCACGGGGCTACACCTTC.

This clonotype was observed at least ten times. V is TRBV7-2 and J is TRBJ1-4, with D unclear. With 7 bases removed from V and 4 bases from J, the gap between germline ends came to 10 bases. This CDR3 has 13 residues. Germline lookup yields CDR1 SGHTA and CDR2 FQGNSA. In DNA, the CDR3 is TGTGCCAGCACAGCCGCCGGTAATGAAAAACTGTTTTTT. It yields the protein CASTAAGNEKLFF.

This chain uses TRBV2 with TRBJ1-6; D is uncertain. This CDR3 spans 14 amino acids. V lost 7 bases to trimming and J lost 7 bases, with 14 bases between them. Germline values: CDR1 SNHLY, CDR2 FYNNEI. In DNA form, the CDR3 reads TGTGCCAGCAAGGGCCAGAGACTCAATTCACCCCTCCACTTT. Protein product: CASKGQRLNSPLHF.

This clonotype appeared once. The chain links TRBV7-9 to TRBJ2-5, with 14 positions matching TRBD2. With V trimmed by 6 bases and J by 11 bases, 8 bases remained unmatched. This CDR3 contains 14 residues. CDR1 is SEHNR and CDR2 is FQNEAQ in the germline V gene (reference sequence). CDR3 coding DNA: TGTGCCAGCAGTTTGGCCGGGACTAGCGGGAGTCAGTACTTC. As protein: CASSLAGTSGSQYF. The variable domain in full, with the rest retrieved from reference TRBV7-9 and TRBJ2-5, is DTGVSQNPRHKITKRGQNVTFRCDPISEHNRLYWYRQTLGQGPEFLTYFQNEAQLEKSRLLSDRFSAERPKGSFSTLEIQRTEQGDSAMYLCASSLAGTSGSQYFGPGTRLLVL.

This clonotype was recorded many times. The CDR3 DNA reads TGTGCCAGCAGCCAAGTTACCGGACAGGTCGAGCAGTTCTTC. This codes for CASSQVTGQVEQFF. The chain uses TRBV7-6 and TRBJ2-1; 7 nucleotides align to TRBD1. The CDR3 length is 14 residues. V lost 5 bases and J lost 10; bases outside the gene matches: 11. The V gene's germline CDR1 is SGHVS and CDR2 FNYEAQ.

The chain carries TRBV10-3 and TRBJ2-7, with 12 bases that match TRBD1. Germline-derived CDR1 and CDR2 are ENHRY and SYGVKD. This CDR3 is built from 14 residues. The ends lost 6 bases at V and 6 bases at J; junction bases unmatched: 6. DNA of the CDR3: TGTGCCATCAGCGGGGACAGGGGGCCGGGCGAGCAGTACTTC. This codes for CAISGDRGPGEQYF.

This clonotype was counted ten times or more. This sequence joins TRBV6-6 and TRBJ2-3; 11 bases align to TRBD2. Unmatched junction bases numbered 3, after V lost 6 bases and J lost 1 base. CDR3 length equals 15 residues. Germline values: CDR1 MNHNY, CDR2 SVGAGI (reference sequence). DNA for the CDR3: TGTGCCAGCAGCCTGACTAGCGGGGGCACAGATACGCAGTATTTT. Translated: CASSLTSGGTDTQYF.

Details on this clonotype: A much larger clone lies one base from this, so it may be a read error. The chain links TRBV28 to TRBJ2-7, with 8 bases matching TRBD1. The CDR3 has 15 amino acids. The junction had 7 bases not matched to a gene; V was cut back by 3 bases and J by 3 bases. CDR1 is MDHEN and CDR2 is SYDVKM in the germline V gene. The CDR3 DNA sequence: TGTGCCAGCAGTTTCCAAGGACAGGGTGTCTACGAGCAGTACTTC. This codes for CASSFQGQGVYEQYF.

The V call is TRBV5-1, the J call TRBJ1-6; possible D gene TRBD1, 5 bases. Trimming cost V 4 bases and J 7 bases, with 15 bases left between them. Germline CDR1 reads SGHRS; CDR2 reads YFSETQ. CDR3 length: 15 amino acids. CDR3 region: CASSPTDSKNSPLHF. The CDR3 DNA reads as TGCGCCAGCAGCCCAACCGACAGTAAAAATTCACCCCTCCACTTT. Combining the CDR3 with reference TRBV5-1 and TRBJ1-6 gives the whole variable domain KAGVTQTPRYLIKTRGQQVTLSCSPISGHRSVSWYQQTPGQGLQFLFEYFSETQRNKGNFPGRFSGRQFSNSRSEMNVSTLELGDSALYLCASSPTDSKNSPLHFGNGTRLTVT.